A selection of T cell receptor beta chains follows, all from one sample in a study of T cell repertoires in cytomegalovirus infection. TCRdb re-called the reads with MiXCR, one entry per CDR3 protein. Of 900,000 to 950,000 distinct CDR3 sequences in the sample, under 40% were seen once. Their recognized antigens are unknown. This sample comprised cultured CD8+ T cells from PBMCs, obtained from culture after CMV antigen stimulation. These receptors originate from a human donor in good health (CMV status not recorded). Some clones in this sample may be carry-over from other donors' samples. CDR3s include the opening cysteine and the closing phenylalanine or tryptophan. A D gene is named only where the DNA matches it firmly. Some rows mark clone size as missing; the rest say once, few, many or name a class of expanded clone.

clone size	V gene	J gene	D gene	CDR3 DNA	CDR3 protein
many	TRBV7-9	TRBJ2-5	-	TGTGCCAGCAGCCCCGAGGGCGGGACAGATAATCAAGAGACCCAGTACTTC	CASSPEGGTDNQETQYF
few	TRBV5-1	TRBJ2-5	TRBD2	TGCGCCAGCAGCTCTCTAGCGGGGGGGCCTTGGGAGACCCAGTACTTC	CASSSLAGGPWETQYF
-	TRBV23-1	TRBJ2-1	-	TGCGCCAGCAGTGCCACAAGGGGCCCTTCAAGGTGGGACAATGAGCAGTTCTTC	CASSATRGPSRWDNEQFF
-	TRBV15	TRBJ2-1	-	TGTGCCACCAGCAGAGGGTCGGTTGAGCAGTTCTTC	CATSRGSVEQFF
few	TRBV7-9	TRBJ1-3	-	TGTAGCCTGGGAGGGGACTCTGGAAACACCATATATTTT	CSLGGDSGNTIYF
-	TRBV27	TRBJ2-7	TRBD2	TGTGCCAGCACCCCATCACCTACTAGCGGGGGAGTCTTATACGAGCAGTACTTC	CASTPSPTSGGVLYEQYF
-	TRBV19	TRBJ2-1	TRBD2	TGTGCCAGTAGTATAATGGGACTAGCGGGGGCCTACAATGAGCAGTTCTTC	CASSIMGLAGAYNEQFF
-	TRBV19	TRBJ2-1	TRBD2	TGTGCCAGTAGTATAGCGGGCGGGGGGGCCCTAAACAATGAGCAGTTCTTC	CASSIAGGGALNNEQFF
-	TRBV5-1	TRBJ2-3	-	TGCGCCAGCAGACAACTGGCTCGGGCCCCAGATACGCAGTATTTT	CASRQLARAPDTQYF
few	TRBV25-1	TRBJ1-6	TRBD1	TGTGCCAGCAGTGAGCCGGGACAGATAAATTCACCCCTCCACTTT	CASSEPGQINSPLHF